The count of the clone carrying this T cell receptor beta chain is one. Clones were read by immunoSEQ multiplex PCR, and TCRdb kept only the in-frame ones, dropping some. Of 77,000 or so clones in the sample, roughly 89% were seen once. This CDR3 spans 15 amino acids. Unmatched junction bases numbered 6, after V lost 2 bases and J lost 5 bases. Germline CDR1 SGHVS, CDR2 FQNEAQ. This record belongs to a study of OX40 agonist ivuxolimab in advanced cancers. This TCR was recovered from an adult with an advanced solid tumor such as melanoma, head and neck, liver or kidney cancer. V usage is TRBV7-8 and J usage is TRBJ2-1; 7 bases agree with TRBD1. This specimen was CD4+ or CD8+ T cells sorted from blood, taken in a trial of the OX40 agonist ivuxolimab. Here the CDR3 DNA reads TGTGCCAGCAGCTTATTGTCGCAGGGGGACAATGAGCAGTTCTTC. As protein: CASSLLSQGDNEQFF.